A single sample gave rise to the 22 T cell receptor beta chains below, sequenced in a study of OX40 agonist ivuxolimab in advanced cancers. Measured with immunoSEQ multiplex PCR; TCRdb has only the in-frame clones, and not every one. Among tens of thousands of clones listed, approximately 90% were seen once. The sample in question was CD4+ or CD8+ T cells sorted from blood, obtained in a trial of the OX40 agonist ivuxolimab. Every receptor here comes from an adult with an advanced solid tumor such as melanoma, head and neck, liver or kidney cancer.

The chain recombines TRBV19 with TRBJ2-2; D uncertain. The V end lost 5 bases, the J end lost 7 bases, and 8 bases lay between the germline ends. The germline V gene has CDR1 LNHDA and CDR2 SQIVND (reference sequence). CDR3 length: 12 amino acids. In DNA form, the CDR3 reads TGTGCCAGTAGTTGGCTAAACGGGGAGCTGTTTTTT. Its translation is CASSWLNGELFF.

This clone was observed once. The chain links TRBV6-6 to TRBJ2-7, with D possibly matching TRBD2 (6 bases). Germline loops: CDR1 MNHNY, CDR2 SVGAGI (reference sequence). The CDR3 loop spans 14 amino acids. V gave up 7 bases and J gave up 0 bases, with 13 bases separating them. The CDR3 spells CASIGAGSSYEQYF. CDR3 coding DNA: TGTGCCAGCATTGGGGCCGGGAGCTCCTACGAGCAGTACTTC.

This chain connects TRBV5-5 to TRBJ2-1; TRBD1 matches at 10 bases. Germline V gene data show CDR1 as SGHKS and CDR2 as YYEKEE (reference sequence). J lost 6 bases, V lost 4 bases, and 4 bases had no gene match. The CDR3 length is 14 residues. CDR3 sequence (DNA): TGTGCCAGCAGCATCGGACAGGGGGTCAATGAGCAGTTCTTC. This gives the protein CASSIGQGVNEQFF.

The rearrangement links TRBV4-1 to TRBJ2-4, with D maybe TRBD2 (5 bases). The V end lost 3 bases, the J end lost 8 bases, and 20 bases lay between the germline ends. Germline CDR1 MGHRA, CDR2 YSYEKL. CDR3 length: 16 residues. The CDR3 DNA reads TGCGCCAGCAGCCACGAAGCGGATCCAATGTTGGACATTCAGTACTTC. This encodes CASSHEADPMLDIQYF.

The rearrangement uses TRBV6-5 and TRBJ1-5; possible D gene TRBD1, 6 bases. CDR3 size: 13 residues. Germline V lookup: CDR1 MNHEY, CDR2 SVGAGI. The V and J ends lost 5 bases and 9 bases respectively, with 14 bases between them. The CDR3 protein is CASSEVGGTPQHF. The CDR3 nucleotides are TGTGCCAGCAGTGAAGTAGGGGGAACGCCCCAGCATTTT.

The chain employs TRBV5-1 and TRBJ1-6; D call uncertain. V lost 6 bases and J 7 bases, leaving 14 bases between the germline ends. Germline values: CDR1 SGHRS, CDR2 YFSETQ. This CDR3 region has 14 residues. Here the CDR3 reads CASKVLEGNSPLHF. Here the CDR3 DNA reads TGCGCCAGCAAGGTTTTAGAAGGGAATTCACCCCTCCACTTT.

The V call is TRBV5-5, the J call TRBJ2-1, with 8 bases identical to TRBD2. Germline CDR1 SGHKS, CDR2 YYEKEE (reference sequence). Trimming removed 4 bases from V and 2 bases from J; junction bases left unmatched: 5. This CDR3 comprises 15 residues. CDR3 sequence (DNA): TGTGCCAGCAGCAATGGACTAGCTGCCTACAATGAGCAGTTCTTC. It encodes CASSNGLAAYNEQFF.

The CDR3 here is CASSLNRGSTDTQYF. The CDR3 DNA sequence: TGCGCCAGCAGCTTGAACAGGGGTAGCACAGATACGCAGTATTTT. This chain connects TRBV5-1 to TRBJ2-3; the match to TRBD1 covers 7 bases. J lost 0 bases, V lost 1 base, and 2 bases had no gene match. Germline V gives CDR1 SGHRS, CDR2 YFSETQ. This CDR3 region has 15 residues.

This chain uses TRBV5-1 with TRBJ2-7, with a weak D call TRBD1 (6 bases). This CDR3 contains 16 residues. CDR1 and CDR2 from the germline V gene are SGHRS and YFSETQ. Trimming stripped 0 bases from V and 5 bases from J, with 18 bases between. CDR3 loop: CASSLANDRIGHEQYF. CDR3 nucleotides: TGCGCCAGCAGCTTGGCTAACGACAGGATCGGGCACGAGCAGTACTTC.

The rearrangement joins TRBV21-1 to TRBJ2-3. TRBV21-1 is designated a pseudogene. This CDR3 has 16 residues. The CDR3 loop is CASSKPTSDRTDTQYF. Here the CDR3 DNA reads TGTGCCAGCAGCAAACCCACCTCGGACCGCACAGATACGCAGTATTTT.

The CDR3 DNA sequence: TGTGCCAGCAGCAAGGGGGGGACTAAACCCTCTGGGGCCAACGTCCTGACTTTC. This translates into CASSKGGTKPSGANVLTF. The chain recombines TRBV21-1 with TRBJ2-6; the tabulated D call, TRBD2, remains unverified against the DNA. TRBV21-1 represents a pseudogene. This CDR3 has 18 amino acids.

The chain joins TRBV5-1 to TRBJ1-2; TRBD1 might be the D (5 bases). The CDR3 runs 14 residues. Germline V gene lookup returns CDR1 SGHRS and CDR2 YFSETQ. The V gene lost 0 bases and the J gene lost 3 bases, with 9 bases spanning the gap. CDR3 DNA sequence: TGCGCCAGCAGCTTGGGGGAAGGGGACTATGGCTACACCTTC. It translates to CASSLGEGDYGYTF.

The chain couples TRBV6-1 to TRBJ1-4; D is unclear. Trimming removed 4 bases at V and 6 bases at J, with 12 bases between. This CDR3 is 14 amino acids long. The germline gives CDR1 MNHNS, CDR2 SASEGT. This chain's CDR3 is CASSAGFGDEKLFF. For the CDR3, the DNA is TGTGCCAGCAGTGCAGGTTTCGGGGATGAAAAACTGTTTTTT.

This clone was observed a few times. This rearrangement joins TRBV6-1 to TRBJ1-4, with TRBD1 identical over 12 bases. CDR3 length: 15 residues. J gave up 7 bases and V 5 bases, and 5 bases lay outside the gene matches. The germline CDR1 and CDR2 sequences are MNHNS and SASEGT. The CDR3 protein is CASSPGTGGAEKLFF. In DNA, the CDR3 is TGTGCCAGCAGTCCCGGGACAGGGGGCGCTGAAAAACTGTTTTTT.

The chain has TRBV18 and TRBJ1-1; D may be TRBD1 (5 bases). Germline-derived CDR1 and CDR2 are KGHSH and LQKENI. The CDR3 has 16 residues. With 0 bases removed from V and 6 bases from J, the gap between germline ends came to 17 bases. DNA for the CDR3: TGTGCCAGCTCACCACCAGGCCAGGGAGCGTGGGCTGAAGCTTTCTTT. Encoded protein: CASSPPGQGAWAEAFF.

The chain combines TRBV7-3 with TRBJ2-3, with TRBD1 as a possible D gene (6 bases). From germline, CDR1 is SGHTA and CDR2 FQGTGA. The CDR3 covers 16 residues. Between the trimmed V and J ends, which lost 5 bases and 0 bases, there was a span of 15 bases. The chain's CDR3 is CASSQGQKSSTDTQYF. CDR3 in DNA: TGTGCCAGCAGCCAAGGACAGAAATCTAGCACAGATACGCAGTATTTT.

The CDR3 region has the DNA TGCGCCAGCAGCCAAGACAGGGGAGACACTGAAGCTTTCTTT. Translated: CASSQDRGDTEAFF. This chain joins TRBV4-1 and TRBJ1-1; possibly TRBD1 for D (6 bases). The V end was cut by 0 bases, the J end by 3 bases, with 8 bases between. CDR1 MGHRA and CDR2 YSYEKL come from the germline V gene. The length of the CDR3 is 14 residues.

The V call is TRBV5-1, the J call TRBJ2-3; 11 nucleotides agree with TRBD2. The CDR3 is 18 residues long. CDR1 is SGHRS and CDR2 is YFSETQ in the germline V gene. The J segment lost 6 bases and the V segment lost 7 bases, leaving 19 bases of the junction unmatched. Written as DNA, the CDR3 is TGCGCCAGCTCTAGATCTCCGCTAGCGGGAGGTCTAGATGATACGCAGTATTTT. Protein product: CASSRSPLAGGLDDTQYF.

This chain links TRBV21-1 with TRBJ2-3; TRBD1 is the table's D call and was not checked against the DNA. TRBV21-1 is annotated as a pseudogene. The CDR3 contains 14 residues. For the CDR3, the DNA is TGTGCCAGCAGCAAAGCCAGGGGCACAGATACGCAGTATTTT. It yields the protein CASSKARGTDTQYF.

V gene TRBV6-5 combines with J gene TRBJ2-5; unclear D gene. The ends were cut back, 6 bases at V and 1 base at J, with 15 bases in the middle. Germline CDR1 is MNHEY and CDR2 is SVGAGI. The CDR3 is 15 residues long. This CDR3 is CASRQTSTSQETQYF. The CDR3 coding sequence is TGTGCCAGCAGACAGACTTCGACCTCCCAAGAGACCCAGTACTTC.

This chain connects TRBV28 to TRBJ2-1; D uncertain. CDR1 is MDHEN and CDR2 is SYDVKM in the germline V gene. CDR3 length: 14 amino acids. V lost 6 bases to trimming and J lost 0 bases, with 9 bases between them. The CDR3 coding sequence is TGTGCCAGCAGCCCCAAGAGCTCCTACAATGAGCAGTTCTTC. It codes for CASSPKSSYNEQFF.

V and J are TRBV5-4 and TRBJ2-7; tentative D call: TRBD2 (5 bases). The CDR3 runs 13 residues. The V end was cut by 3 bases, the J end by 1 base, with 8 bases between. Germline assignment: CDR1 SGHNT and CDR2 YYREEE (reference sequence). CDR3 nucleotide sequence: TGTGCCAGCAGCTCACTAGGATCCTACGAGCAGTACTTC. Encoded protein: CASSSLGSYEQYF.